Here is one T cell receptor (beta chain) with its context. Its matching antigen is unknown. TCRdb reprocessed the 5' RACE reads via MiXCR and lists one record per CDR3 protein. The repertoire holds about 470,000 distinct CDR3 sequences, with 25% as singletons. This entry comes from a study of T-cell memory formation after mild COVID-19. General study findings and limits: Confirmation was lacking for SARS-CoV-2 specificity of second-wave clones that peaked on day 37. From day 15 to 85, contracting clones were balanced between CD4 and CD8, whereas later expanders leaned toward CD4+.

This receptor was identified in an adult woman who had mild COVID-19 (a few samples of this study predate the infection). Cell type and time point are not known. The specimen was PBMCs or a T cell subset sorted from them (not recorded which).

Here the CDR3 DNA reads TGTGCCAGCAGGGACCGGGACATAAACACCGGGGAGCTGTTTTTT. It encodes CASRDRDINTGELFF. The gene calls are TRBV6-6 and TRBJ2-2; TRBD1 is a possible D gene (6 bases). The V gene's germline CDR1 is MNHNY and CDR2 SVGAGI (reference sequence). Trimming stripped 6 bases from V and 2 bases from J, with 13 bases between. The CDR3 has 15 residues.